This is a list of T cell receptor beta chains from one sample in a study of T cells in Graves' hyperthyroidism and ophthalmopathy. TCRdb recomputed calls from the multiplex PCR reads with MiXCR, one row per CDR3 protein. Of about 360,000 distinct CDR3 sequences in the sample, 13% are singletons; the top ten hold 9.2%. Sequencing was carried out using blood. Source of these receptors: a woman aged 18-29 years with Graves' hyperthyroidism. Each CDR3 is given with its conserved first and last residue. D genes are given only for firm matches. Size values are once, few and many counts, or a class for expanded clones, and some rows have none.

V gene	D gene	clone size	J gene	CDR3 DNA	CDR3 protein
TRBV5-1	-	many	TRBJ2-7	TGCGCCAGCAGCTCATCCGGGACGGACGGGGAAGAGCAGTACTTC	CASSSSGTDGEEQYF
TRBV24-1	-	few	TRBJ2-1	TGTGCCACCAGTGATGGGGGACAAGGGACGGGAGCGCATGAGCAGTTCTTC	CATSDGGQGTGAHEQFF
TRBV5-6	-	few	TRBJ2-1	TGTGCCAGCAGCTGGGAAACCCATCCAAGACTTCTCTACAATGAGCAGTTCTTC	CASSWETHPRLLYNEQFF
TRBV7-2	TRBD1	many	TRBJ2-1	TGTGCCAGCAGTATACCGGGACAGGGGTACAATGAGCAGTTCTTC	CASSIPGQGYNEQFF
TRBV7-2	TRBD2	many	TRBJ2-7	TGTGCCAGCAGCTTAGAAGGCGGGGGGTTCTACGAGCAGTACTTC	CASSLEGGGFYEQYF
TRBV24-1	-	once	TRBJ1-5	TGTGTCACCAGTGATCCCTACAGTAGGGATCAGCCCCAGCATTTT	CVTSDPYSRDQPQHF
TRBV11-2	-	many	TRBJ1-1	TGTGCCAGCAGCTGGGGACATCGGAACACTGAAGCTTTCTTT	CASSWGHRNTEAFF
TRBV7-2	-	many	TRBJ2-7	TGTGCCAGCAGCCTCGTCGACTTACGGGGCCACGAGCAGTACTTC	CASSLVDLRGHEQYF
TRBV10-1	-	many	TRBJ2-7	TGCGCCAGGCCGACTCCACAGGATTCCTACGAGCAGTACTTC	CARPTPQDSYEQYF
TRBV7-3	-	few	TRBJ2-6	TGTGCCAGCAGCTTAGGGCAGGGAAACATCCTGACTTTC	CASSLGQGNILTF
TRBV7-2	-	many	TRBJ2-2	TGTGCCATCCCTACTGCCTCTGGCCTGAACACCGGGGAGCTGTTTTTT	CAIPTASGLNTGELFF
TRBV4-1	-	many	TRBJ2-3	TGCGCCAGCAGCCACTCAAGAGGCCTCAGCACAGATACGCAGTATTTT	CASSHSRGLSTDTQYF
TRBV7-6	TRBD2	few	TRBJ2-3	TGTGCCAGCAGCTTAGATTCGCTAGCGGTAAATACGCAGTATTTT	CASSLDSLAVNTQYF
TRBV28	-	many	TRBJ1-2	TGTGCCAGCAGTTTTAAGGCAGGGGTGAATGGCTACACCTTC	CASSFKAGVNGYTF
TRBV4-1	-	few	TRBJ1-1	TGCGCCAGCAGCCGGGGGCCCATGGACACTGAAGCTTTCTTT	CASSRGPMDTEAFF
TRBV6-5	-	few	TRBJ2-2	TGTGCCAGCAGACTCGGGGGCGCGAACACCGGGGAGCTGTTTTTT	CASRLGGANTGELFF
TRBV11-2	-	many	TRBJ2-3	TGTGCCAGCAGCTTAGGGATACGGAGCACAGATACGCAGTATTTT	CASSLGIRSTDTQYF
TRBV11-2	-	many	TRBJ1-2	TGTGCCAGCAGCTCGGCATTCACCACAGGGTGGAATGGCTACACCTTC	CASSSAFTTGWNGYTF
TRBV29-1	-	many	TRBJ2-5	TGCAGCGTTGGACTACCCCCCTGGGAGACCCAGTACTTC	CSVGLPPWETQYF
TRBV7-2	-	few	TRBJ1-3	TGTGCCAGCAGCCCCTTAGGGTTTACAGGGAGGGCTGGAAACGCCATATATTTT	CASSPLGFTGRAGNAIYF
TRBV6-5	-	-	TRBJ1-2	TGTGCCAGCAGCTTAATCCCGGGACATGGCTATGGCTACACCTTC	CASSLIPGHGYGYTF
TRBV28	-	-	TRBJ1-4	TGTGCCAGCAGTTCGAATGACGGGGGCACAACTAATGAAAAACTGTTTTTT	CASSSNDGGTTNEKLFF
TRBV12-3/TRBV12-4	-	-	TRBJ1-2	TGTGCCAGCAGTTTATTGGGGACTAACTATGGCTACACCTTC	CASSLLGTNYGYTF
TRBV6-2/TRBV6-3	TRBD2	many	TRBJ2-7	TGTGCCAGCAGTATTGCGGGAGGAGACTACGAGCAGTACTTC	CASSIAGGDYEQYF
TRBV20-1	TRBD2	few	TRBJ2-1	TGCAGTGTTAGCGGGAGGGTCAATGAGCAGTTCTTC	CSVSGRVNEQFF
TRBV18	TRBD1	many	TRBJ2-7	TGTGCCAGCTCACCAAGCGGACAGGGGACCTACGAGCAGTACTTC	CASSPSGQGTYEQYF
TRBV9	TRBD2	-	TRBJ2-3	TGTGCCAGCAGTACTAGGAGCGGGGAAATCACAGATACGCAGTATTTT	CASSTRSGEITDTQYF
TRBV19	-	few	TRBJ1-1	TGTGCCAGTAGTATAAGGACAGCGAACACTGAAGCTTTCTTT	CASSIRTANTEAFF
TRBV6-1	-	many	TRBJ1-4	TGTGCCAGCAGTGAAGCTGACCGGGGGGAAAAACTGTTTTTT	CASSEADRGEKLFF
TRBV7-6	TRBD1	many	TRBJ2-7	TGTGCCAGCAGCCCGGTACAGGGGGCGGACTACGAGCAGTACTTC	CASSPVQGADYEQYF
TRBV10-3	TRBD1	many	TRBJ2-7	TGTGCCATCAGTGTACCGGGACAGGGAACCTACGAGCAGTACTTC	CAISVPGQGTYEQYF
TRBV15	-	many	TRBJ1-2	TGTGCCACCAGCAGAGCGGATACAGGGATACCCGATGGCTACACCTTC	CATSRADTGIPDGYTF
TRBV7-2	-	many	TRBJ2-5	TGTGCCAGCAGCTTAGATGGACAAAGGGGAGAGACCCAGTACTTC	CASSLDGQRGETQYF
TRBV10-3	TRBD1	many	TRBJ1-5	TGTGCCATTGGGACAGACAGCGGTCAGCCCCAGCATTTT	CAIGTDSGQPQHF
TRBV12-3/TRBV12-4	-	many	TRBJ1-5	TGTGCCAGCAGTTTATTCTGGGTCCTCGAAAGGAGAGGCCATAGCAATCAGCCCCAGCATTTT	CASSLFWVLERRGHSNQPQHF
TRBV29-1	TRBD1	many	TRBJ2-7	TGCAGCGTTATGGCCAGGGGGCGCGGGTACGAGCAGTACTTC	CSVMARGRGYEQYF
TRBV10-3	TRBD1	many	TRBJ1-2	TGTGCCATCACGGGACAGGGGGATTTGGGGGGCTACACCTTC	CAITGQGDLGGYTF
TRBV11-2	-	many	TRBJ1-2	TGTGCCAGCAGCCGAAGGGAGCTCCAGGGACATTATGGCTACACCTTC	CASSRRELQGHYGYTF
TRBV27	-	many	TRBJ2-7	TGTGCCAGCAGTTTATCGACATCCCACGAGCAGTACTTC	CASSLSTSHEQYF
TRBV15	TRBD1	many	TRBJ2-5	TGTGCCACCAGCATAGGGACAGGGCGGGAGACCCAGTACTTC	CATSIGTGRETQYF
TRBV7-2	TRBD2	many	TRBJ2-5	TGTAGCGTTTTAGCGGGAGAGGGGGAGACCCAGTACTTC	CSVLAGEGETQYF
TRBV12-3/TRBV12-4	-	many	TRBJ2-2	TGTGCCAGCAGACCCAGACGGTTCGGGGAGCTGTTTTTT	CASRPRRFGELFF
TRBV3-1	-	-	TRBJ2-7	TGTGCCAGCAGCCAGAGAAGCCGGGGGCGACACTACGAGCAGTACTTC	CASSQRSRGRHYEQYF
TRBV12-3/TRBV12-4	-	many	TRBJ2-3	TGTGCCAGCAACCATAGGGGTCTAGCAGCAGGCACAGATACGCAGTATTTT	CASNHRGLAAGTDTQYF
TRBV7-2	-	many	TRBJ2-7	TGTGCCAGCAGCGGGGATAGCGGAAACTCCTACGAGCAGTACTTC	CASSGDSGNSYEQYF
TRBV7-8	-	many	TRBJ1-1	TGTGCCAGCAGCCCCCGCGGGGGGGGGCGAAACACTGAAGCTTTCTTT	CASSPRGGGRNTEAFF